Each of the 17 T cell receptor beta chains below was sequenced from the same sample in a study of CD8 T cells in ankylosing spondylitis (dated by TCRdb to about 2017). Findings and caveats that apply to the study as a whole: Blood from ankylosing spondylitis patients appeared to be characterized by a TCR beta motif composed of 7 to 9 highly homologous amino acid variants.

The library was produced with 5' RACE. These reads were obtained on an Illumina HiSeq 2500. The public reads were quality trimmed at Q25 with fastp and then assembled into clones with MiXCR by TCRdb, keeping productive beta chains. Rows are combined by CDR3 protein, so each entry shows the most common genes and DNA. The sample table shows around 130,000 distinct CDR3 sequences, and roughly 18% are seen once. The biggest ten clones account for 33% of the sample. No antigen has been identified for these receptors. The sequencing input was blood, either unsorted or a sorted T cell fraction (not recorded which). These receptors originate from a male donor with ankylosing spondylitis.

There are many counts of this clonotype. The V call is TRBV24-1, the J call TRBJ2-1, with 8 bases fitting TRBD1. The V gene's germline CDR1 is KGHDR and CDR2 SFDVKD. Unmatched junction bases numbered 6, after V lost 4 bases and J lost 8 bases. The CDR3 is 14 residues long. CDR3 DNA sequence: TGTGCCACCAGTGACCCCGGACAGGGACATGAGCAGTTCTTC. Its protein is CATSDPGQGHEQFF.

This clonotype was found many times. This chain links TRBV29-1 with TRBJ2-2; D remains ambiguous. V lost 4 bases and J 9 bases, leaving 12 bases between the germline ends. This CDR3 is 12 amino acids long. The germline gives CDR1 SQVTM, CDR2 ANQGSEA. The CDR3 region is CSVAYQVRELFF. CDR3 bases: TGCAGCGTTGCCTATCAGGTGCGGGAGCTGTTTTTT.

As DNA, the CDR3 is TGTGCCAGCAGCCTCGGACAGCTGTATAGCAATCAGCCCCAGCATTTT. Encoded protein: CASSLGQLYSNQPQHF. The chain uses TRBV7-6 and TRBJ1-5, with D possibly being TRBD1 (6 bases). The CDR3 consists of 16 residues. The V end lost 5 bases, the J end lost 0 bases, and 14 bases lay between the germline ends. The germline CDR1 and CDR2 sequences are SGHVS and FNYEAQ.

This clonotype was found a few times. The chain couples TRBV4-3 to TRBJ1-2, with D perhaps matching TRBD1 (6 bases). CDR3 length: 17 amino acids. Germline-derived CDR1 and CDR2 are LGHNA and YSLEER. The germline V and J ends were trimmed by 0 bases and 4 bases, with 18 bases remaining between them. CDR3 sequence reads: CASSQDRGGAPGYGYTF. DNA of the CDR3: TGCGCCAGCAGCCAAGATCGGGGGGGGGCGCCAGGCTATGGCTACACCTTC.

This clonotype was counted at least ten times. The J gene is TRBJ2-2, the V gene TRBV5-1; D may be TRBD1 or TRBD2 (5 bases each). Deletions cut 5 bases from V and 0 bases from J, with 14 bases between. The germline CDR1 and CDR2 sequences are SGHRS and YFSETQ. The CDR3 is made up of 16 amino acids. The DNA of the CDR3 is TGCGCCAGCAGAAACCGGGACCAATCGAACACCGGGGAGCTGTTTTTT. Its protein is CASRNRDQSNTGELFF.

This clonotype was observed a few times. The CDR3 here is CASRPSDMAYEQYF. The CDR3 nucleotides are TGTGCCAGCAGACCCTCGGATATGGCCTACGAGCAGTACTTC. This chain links TRBV7-2 with TRBJ2-7, with D hard to call. V was clipped by 6 bases and J by 2 bases, with 14 bases between them. The germline CDR1 and CDR2 sequences are SGHTA and FQGNSA. This CDR3 comprises 14 residues. Variable domain in full (rest from reference TRBV7-2 and TRBJ2-7): GAGVSQSPSNKVTEKGKDVELRCDPISGHTALYWYRQSLGQGLEFLIYFQGNSAPDKSGLPSDRFSAERTGGSVSTLTIQRTQQEDSAVYLCASRPSDMAYEQYFGPGTRLTVT.

This clonotype was found a few times. The rearrangement joins TRBV7-9 to TRBJ2-3; perhaps TRBD1 as D (6 bases). V was trimmed by 5 bases and J by 2 bases, leaving 17 bases between them. Looked up from germline, CDR1 is SEHNR and CDR2 is FQNEAQ (reference sequence). CDR3 length: 16 residues. For the CDR3, the DNA is TGTGCCAGCAGCCCAATTCGGACAGTGGACACAGATACGCAGTATTTT. Protein product: CASSPIRTVDTDTQYF.

V and J are TRBV25-1 and TRBJ2-1, with TRBD2 matching 7 bases. Germline CDR1 reads MGHDK; CDR2 reads SYGVNS. V gave up 4 bases and J gave up 4 bases; unmatched junction bases: 10. This CDR3 spans 16 amino acids. CDR3 bases: TGTGCCAGCAGTGGACGGACTAGAAGATTGTACAATGAGCAGTTCTTC. The encoded protein is CASSGRTRRLYNEQFF.

This clonotype was counted at least ten times. DNA for the CDR3: TGTGCCAGCAGCCGGGCGGGGTCCGGCGGGGAGCTGTTTTTT. This gives the protein CASSRAGSGGELFF. The chain carries TRBV12-3 or TRBV12-4 and TRBJ2-2; D perhaps matches TRBD2 (6 bases). The germline V and J ends were trimmed by 6 bases and 7 bases, with 15 bases remaining between them. The CDR3 has 14 amino acids.

The chain couples TRBV12-3 or TRBV12-4 to TRBJ1-2; weak D call: TRBD1 (6 bases). The CDR3 sequence is 14 residues long. Trimming took 3 bases from V and 6 from J, leaving 14 bases between them. The CDR3 here is CASSFLGGANGYTF. The CDR3 region has the DNA TGTGCCAGCAGTTTCTTGGGGGGCGCAAATGGCTACACCTTC.

The V call is TRBV20-1, the J call TRBJ1-5, with D perhaps TRBD1 (6 bases). This CDR3 is built from 16 residues. Germline V gives CDR1 DFQATT, CDR2 SNEGSKA (reference sequence). V lost 6 bases and J lost 6, with 24 bases in between. CDR3 nucleotide sequence: TGCAGTGCCGTCCGGCAGGTGGGGACAAATATTCAGCCCCAGCATTTT. Its protein product is CSAVRQVGTNIQPQHF.

This clonotype was counted between two and nine times. The genes are TRBV4-2 and TRBJ2-2, with 9 bases aligning to TRBD2. The CDR3 consists of 17 residues. The junction had 5 bases not matched to a gene; V was cut back by 1 base and J by 2 bases. Germline loops: CDR1 LGHNA, CDR2 YNFKEQ. The CDR3 nucleotides read TGTGCCAGCAGCCAAGGACTAGCGGTTTACAACACCGGGGAGCTGTTTTTT. It yields the protein CASSQGLAVYNTGELFF.

The chain is built from TRBV5-5 and TRBJ2-1; 9 bases map to TRBD2. CDR3 length: 16 amino acids. Germline loops: CDR1 SGHKS, CDR2 YYEKEE (reference sequence). Germline trimming cut 3 bases from V and 7 bases from J; bases unmatched to any gene: 11. CDR3: CASSSWVAGVINEQFF. The CDR3 nucleotides read TGTGCCAGCAGCTCCTGGGTAGCGGGAGTCATAAATGAGCAGTTCTTC.

The chain joins TRBV7-9 to TRBJ2-2, with 7 bases aligning to TRBD2. Germline V gene lookup returns CDR1 SEHNR and CDR2 FQNEAQ (reference sequence). CDR3 length: 16 residues. The ends lost 3 bases at V and 0 bases at J; junction bases unmatched: 4. DNA for the CDR3: TGTGCCAGCAGCTTTTTAGCGGGCCCGAACACCGGGGAGCTGTTTTTT. Its protein product is CASSFLAGPNTGELFF.

This clonotype was detected a few times. The chain links TRBV11-2 to TRBJ2-1; D gene ambiguous. Trimming stripped 4 bases from V and 8 bases from J, with 12 bases between. This CDR3 contains 13 residues. CDR1 and CDR2 from the germline V gene are SGHAT and FQNNGV. CDR3 in DNA: TGTGCCAGCAGCTCGGCCCTGAGCGATGAGCAGTTCTTC. This sequence encodes CASSSALSDEQFF.

This clonotype was counted a few times. This rearrangement joins TRBV24-1 to TRBJ2-2; tentatively, D is TRBD1 (6 bases). V lost 2 bases to trimming and J lost 3 bases, with 15 bases between them. The CDR3 extends over 17 amino acids. Looked up from germline, CDR1 is KGHDR and CDR2 is SFDVKD. Here the CDR3 reads CATSDSLTGRDTGELFF. As DNA, the CDR3 is TGTGCCACCAGTGATTCCCTTACAGGGCGCGACACCGGGGAGCTGTTTTTT.

The chain joins TRBV27 to TRBJ2-1; 7 bases map to TRBD1. Trimming took 5 bases from V and 8 from J; bases not matched to a gene: 6. The germline V gene has CDR1 MNHEY and CDR2 SMNVEV (reference sequence). The CDR3 contains 13 residues. CDR3 bases: TGTGCCAGCAGTCACAGGGGTGCCCATGAGCAGTTCTTC. Its protein product is CASSHRGAHEQFF.